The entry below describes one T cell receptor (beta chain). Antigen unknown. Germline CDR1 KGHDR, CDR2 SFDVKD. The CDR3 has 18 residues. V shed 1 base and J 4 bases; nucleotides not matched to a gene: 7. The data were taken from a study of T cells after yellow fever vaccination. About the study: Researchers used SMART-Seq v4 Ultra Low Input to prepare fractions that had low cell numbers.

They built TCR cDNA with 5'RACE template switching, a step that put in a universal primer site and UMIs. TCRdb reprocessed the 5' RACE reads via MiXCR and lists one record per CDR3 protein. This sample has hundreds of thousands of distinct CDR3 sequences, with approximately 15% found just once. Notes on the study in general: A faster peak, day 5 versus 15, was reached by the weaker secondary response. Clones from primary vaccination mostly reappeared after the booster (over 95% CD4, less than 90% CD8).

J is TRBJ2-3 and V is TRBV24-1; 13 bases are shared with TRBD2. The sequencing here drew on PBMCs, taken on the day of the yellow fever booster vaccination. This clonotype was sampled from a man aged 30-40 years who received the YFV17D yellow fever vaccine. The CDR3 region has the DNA TGTGCCACCAGTGATTTCGGATGGACTAGCGGGAGCTCAGATACGCAGTATTTT. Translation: CATSDFGWTSGSSDTQYF.